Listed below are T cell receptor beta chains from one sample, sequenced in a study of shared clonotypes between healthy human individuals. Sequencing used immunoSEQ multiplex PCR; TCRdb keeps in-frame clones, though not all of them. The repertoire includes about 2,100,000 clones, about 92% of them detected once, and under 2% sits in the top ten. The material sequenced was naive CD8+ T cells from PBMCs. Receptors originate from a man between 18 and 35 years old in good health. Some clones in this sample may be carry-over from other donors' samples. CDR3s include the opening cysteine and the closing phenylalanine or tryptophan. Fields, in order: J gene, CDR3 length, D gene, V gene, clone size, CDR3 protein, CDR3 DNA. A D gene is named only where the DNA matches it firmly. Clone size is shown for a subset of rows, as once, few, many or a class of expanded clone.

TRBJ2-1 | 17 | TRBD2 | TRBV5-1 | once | CASSLASGRGSYNEQFF | TGCGCCAGCAGCTTGGCTAGCGGGAGGGGGTCCTACAATGAGCAGTTCTTC
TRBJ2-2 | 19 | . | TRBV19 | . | CASSIINWGQKMNTGELFF | TGTGCCAGTAGTATAATAAACTGGGGGCAGAAGATGAACACCGGGGAGCTGTTTTTT
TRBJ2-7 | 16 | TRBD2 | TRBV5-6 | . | CASSLGLAGAWYEQYF | TGTGCCAGCAGCTTAGGTCTCGCGGGAGCGTGGTACGAGCAGTACTTC
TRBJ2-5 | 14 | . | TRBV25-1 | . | CASSESGFGETQYF | TGTGCCAGCAGCGAATCAGGGTTTGGAGAGACCCAGTACTTC
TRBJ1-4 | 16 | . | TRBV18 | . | CASSLVGTRAFEKLFF | TGTGCCAGCTCACTAGTCGGGACAAGGGCTTTTGAAAAACTGTTTTTT
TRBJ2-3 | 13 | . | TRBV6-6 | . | CASTQIGLDTQYF | TGTGCCAGCACTCAAATAGGACTAGATACGCAGTATTTT
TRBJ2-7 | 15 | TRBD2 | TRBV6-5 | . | CASSDPGLENYEQYF | TGTGCCAGCAGCGACCCGGGACTAGAGAACTACGAGCAGTACTTC
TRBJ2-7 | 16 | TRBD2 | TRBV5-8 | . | CASSWGGLAGVYEQYF | TGTGCCAGCAGCTGGGGGGGACTAGCGGGAGTCTACGAGCAGTACTTC
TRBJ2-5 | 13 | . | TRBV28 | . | CASSFGREETQYF | TGTGCCAGCAGTTTCGGGAGAGAAGAGACCCAGTACTTC
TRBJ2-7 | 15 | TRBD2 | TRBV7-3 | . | CASSSYLGTTYEQYF | TGTGCCAGCAGCTCTTACCTGGGGACTACCTACGAGCAGTACTTC